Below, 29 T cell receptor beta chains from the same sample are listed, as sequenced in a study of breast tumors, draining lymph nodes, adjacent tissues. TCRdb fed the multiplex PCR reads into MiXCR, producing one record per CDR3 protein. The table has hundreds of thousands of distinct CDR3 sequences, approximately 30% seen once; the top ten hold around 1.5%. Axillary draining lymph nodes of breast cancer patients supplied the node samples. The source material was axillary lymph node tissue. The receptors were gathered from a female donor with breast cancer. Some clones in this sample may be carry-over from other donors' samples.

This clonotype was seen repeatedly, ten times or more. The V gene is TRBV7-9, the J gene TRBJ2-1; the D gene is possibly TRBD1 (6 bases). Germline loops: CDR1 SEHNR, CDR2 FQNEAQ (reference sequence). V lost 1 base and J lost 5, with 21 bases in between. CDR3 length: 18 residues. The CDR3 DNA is TGTGCCAGCAGCTTAGGTCTGAGAATGGTTGGGGACAACAATGAGCAGTTCTTC. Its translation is CASSLGLRMVGDNNEQFF. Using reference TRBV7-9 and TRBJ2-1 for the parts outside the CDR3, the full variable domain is DTGVSQNPRHKITKRGQNVTFRCDPISEHNRLYWYRQTLGQGPEFLTYFQNEAQLEKSRLLSDRFSAERPKGSFSTLEIQRTEQGDSAMYLCASSLGLRMVGDNNEQFFGPGTRLTVL.

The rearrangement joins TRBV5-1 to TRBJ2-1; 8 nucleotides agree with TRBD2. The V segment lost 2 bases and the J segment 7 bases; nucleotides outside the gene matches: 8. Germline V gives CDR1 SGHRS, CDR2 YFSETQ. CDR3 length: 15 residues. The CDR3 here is CASSLISGRGNEQFF. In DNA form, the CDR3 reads TGCGCCAGCAGCTTAATCAGCGGGAGAGGTAATGAGCAGTTCTTC.

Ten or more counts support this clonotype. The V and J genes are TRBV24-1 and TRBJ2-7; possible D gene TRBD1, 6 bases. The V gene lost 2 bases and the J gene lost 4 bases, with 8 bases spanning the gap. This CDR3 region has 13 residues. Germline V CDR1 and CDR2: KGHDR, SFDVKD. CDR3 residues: CATSDSQGYEQYF. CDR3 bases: TGTGCCACCAGTGATTCCCAGGGGTACGAGCAGTACTTC.

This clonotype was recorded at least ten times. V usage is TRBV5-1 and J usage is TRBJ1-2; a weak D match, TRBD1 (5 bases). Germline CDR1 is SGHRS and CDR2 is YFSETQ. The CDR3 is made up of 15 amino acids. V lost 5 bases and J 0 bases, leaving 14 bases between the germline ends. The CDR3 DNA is TGCGCCAGCAGTTTAAGTCAGGGTCCTAACTATGGCTACACCTTC. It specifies CASSLSQGPNYGYTF.

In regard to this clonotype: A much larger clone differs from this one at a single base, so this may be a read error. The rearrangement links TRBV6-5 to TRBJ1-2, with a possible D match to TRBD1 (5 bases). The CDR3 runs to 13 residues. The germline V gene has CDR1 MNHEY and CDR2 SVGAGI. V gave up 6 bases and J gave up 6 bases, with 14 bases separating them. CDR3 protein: CASRPGNQHGYTF. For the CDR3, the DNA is TGTGCCAGCAGACCAGGGAATCAGCATGGCTACACCTTC.

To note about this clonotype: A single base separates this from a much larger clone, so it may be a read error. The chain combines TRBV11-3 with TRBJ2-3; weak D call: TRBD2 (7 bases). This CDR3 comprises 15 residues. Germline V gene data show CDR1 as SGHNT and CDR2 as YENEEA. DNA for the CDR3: TGTGCCAGCAGCTTGAGGGGGGGAAACACAGATACGCCGTATTTT. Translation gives CASSLRGGNTDTPYF.

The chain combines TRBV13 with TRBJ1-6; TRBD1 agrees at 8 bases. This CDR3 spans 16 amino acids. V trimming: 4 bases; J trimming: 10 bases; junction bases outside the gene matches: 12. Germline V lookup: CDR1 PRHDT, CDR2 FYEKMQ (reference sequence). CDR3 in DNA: TGTGCCAGCAGCTATCAAGGAGGGACAGGCCACTCACCCCTCCACTTT. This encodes CASSYQGGTGHSPLHF.

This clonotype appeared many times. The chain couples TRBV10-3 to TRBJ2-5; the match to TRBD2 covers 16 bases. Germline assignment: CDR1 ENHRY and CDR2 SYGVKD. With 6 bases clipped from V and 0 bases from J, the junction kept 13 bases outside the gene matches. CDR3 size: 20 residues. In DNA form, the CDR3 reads TGTGCCATCAGCCCCCCGGGACTAGCGGGAGGGCCAGGGAACCAAGAGACCCAGTACTTC. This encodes CAISPPGLAGGPGNQETQYF.

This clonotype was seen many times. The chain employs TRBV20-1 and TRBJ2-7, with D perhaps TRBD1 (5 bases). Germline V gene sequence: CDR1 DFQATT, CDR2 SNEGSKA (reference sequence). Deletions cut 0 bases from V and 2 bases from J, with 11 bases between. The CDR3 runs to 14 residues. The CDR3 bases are TGCAGTGCTAGAGATCGTAAGGGGCCCTACGAGCAGTACTTC. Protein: CSARDRKGPYEQYF.

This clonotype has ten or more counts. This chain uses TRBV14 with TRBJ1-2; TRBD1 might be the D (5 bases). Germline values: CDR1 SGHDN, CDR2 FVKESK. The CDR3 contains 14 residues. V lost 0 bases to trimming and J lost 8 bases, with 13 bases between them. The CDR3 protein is CASSQDLQGGGYTF. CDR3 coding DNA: TGTGCCAGCAGCCAAGATCTGCAGGGCGGGGGCTACACCTTC.

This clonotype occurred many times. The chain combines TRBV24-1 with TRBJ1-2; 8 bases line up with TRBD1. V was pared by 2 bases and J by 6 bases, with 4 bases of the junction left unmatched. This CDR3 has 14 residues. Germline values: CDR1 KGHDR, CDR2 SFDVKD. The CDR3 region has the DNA TGTGCCACCAGTGATTGGCAGGGGGCGGATGGCTACACCTTC. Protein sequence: CATSDWQGADGYTF.

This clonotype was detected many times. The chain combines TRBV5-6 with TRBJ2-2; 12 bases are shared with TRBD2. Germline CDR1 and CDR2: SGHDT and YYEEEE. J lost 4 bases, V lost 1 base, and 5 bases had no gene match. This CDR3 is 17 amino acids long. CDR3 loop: CASSLRTSGVGTGELFF. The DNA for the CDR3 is TGTGCCAGCAGCTTGAGGACTAGCGGGGTAGGCACCGGGGAGCTGTTTTTT.

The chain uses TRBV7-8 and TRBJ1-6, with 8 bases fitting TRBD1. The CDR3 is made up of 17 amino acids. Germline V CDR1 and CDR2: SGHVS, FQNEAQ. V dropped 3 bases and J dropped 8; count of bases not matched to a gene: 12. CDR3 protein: CASSLTGDGLPDSPLHF. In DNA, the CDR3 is TGTGCCAGCAGCTTGACAGGGGATGGGCTCCCTGATTCACCCCTCCACTTT. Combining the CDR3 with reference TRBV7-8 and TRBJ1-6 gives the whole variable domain GAGVSQSPRYKVAKRGQDVALRCDPISGHVSLFWYQQALGQGPEFLTYFQNEAQLDKSGLPSDRFFAERPEGSVSTLKIQRTQQEDSAVYLCASSLTGDGLPDSPLHFGNGTRLTVT.

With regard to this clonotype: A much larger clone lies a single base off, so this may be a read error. This CDR3 is CASDPPANSYERYF. The CDR3 DNA is TGTGCCAGCGACCCACCAGCTAACTCCTACGAGCGGTACTTC. The chain has TRBV6-1 and TRBJ2-7; D is uncertain. The CDR3 length is 14 residues. The germline V gene has CDR1 MNHNS and CDR2 SASEGT.

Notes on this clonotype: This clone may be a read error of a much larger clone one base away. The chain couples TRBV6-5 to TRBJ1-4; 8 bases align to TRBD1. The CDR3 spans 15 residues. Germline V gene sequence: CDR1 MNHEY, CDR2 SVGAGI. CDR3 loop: CASSYSRQGSVKLSF. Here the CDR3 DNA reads TGTGCCAGCAGTTACTCAAGACAGGGGTCGGTAAAACTGTCTTTT.

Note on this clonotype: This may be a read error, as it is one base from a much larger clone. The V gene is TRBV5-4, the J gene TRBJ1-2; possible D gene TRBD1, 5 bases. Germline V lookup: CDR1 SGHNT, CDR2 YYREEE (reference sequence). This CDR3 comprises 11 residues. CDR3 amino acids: CASGLGQGYTF. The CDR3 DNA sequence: TGTGCCAGCGGCTTGGGGCAGGGCTACACCTTC.

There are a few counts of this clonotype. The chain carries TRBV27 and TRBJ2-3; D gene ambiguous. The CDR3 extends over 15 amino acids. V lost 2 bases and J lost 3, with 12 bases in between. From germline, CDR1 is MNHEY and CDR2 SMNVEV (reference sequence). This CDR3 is CASSLGRPSTDTQYF. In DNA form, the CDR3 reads TGTGCCAGCAGTTTAGGACGACCCTCGACAGATACGCAGTATTTT.

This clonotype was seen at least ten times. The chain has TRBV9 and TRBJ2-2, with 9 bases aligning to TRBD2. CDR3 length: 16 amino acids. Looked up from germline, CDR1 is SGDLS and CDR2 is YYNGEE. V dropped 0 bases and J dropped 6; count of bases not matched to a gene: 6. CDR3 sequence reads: CASSVDSGSLAGELFF. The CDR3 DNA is TGTGCCAGCAGCGTAGATAGCGGGAGCCTCGCCGGGGAGCTGTTTTTT.

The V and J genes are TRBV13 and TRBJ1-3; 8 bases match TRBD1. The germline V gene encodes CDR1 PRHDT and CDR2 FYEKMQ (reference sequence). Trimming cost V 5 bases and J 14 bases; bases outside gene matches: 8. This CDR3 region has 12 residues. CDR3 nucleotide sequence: TGTGCCAGCAGCCTCGGACAGGGTTTATTATATTTT. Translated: CASSLGQGLLYF.

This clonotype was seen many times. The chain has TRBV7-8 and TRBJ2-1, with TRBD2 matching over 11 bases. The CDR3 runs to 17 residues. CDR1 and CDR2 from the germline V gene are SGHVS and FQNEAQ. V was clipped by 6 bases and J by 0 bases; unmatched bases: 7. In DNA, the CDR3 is TGTGCCAGCAGTTCCCCTAGCGGGGGGAGCTCCTACAATGAGCAGTTCTTC. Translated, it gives CASSSPSGGSSYNEQFF.

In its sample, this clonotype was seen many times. Here the CDR3 DNA reads TGTGCCAGCAGTTTGCGGGAGGGAGGAGAGACCCAGTACTTC. Translation gives CASSLREGGETQYF. The rearrangement uses TRBV12-3 or TRBV12-4 and TRBJ2-5, with 9 bases lining up with TRBD2. The CDR3 has 14 amino acids. V trimming: 3 bases; J trimming: 4 bases; junction bases outside the gene matches: 3.

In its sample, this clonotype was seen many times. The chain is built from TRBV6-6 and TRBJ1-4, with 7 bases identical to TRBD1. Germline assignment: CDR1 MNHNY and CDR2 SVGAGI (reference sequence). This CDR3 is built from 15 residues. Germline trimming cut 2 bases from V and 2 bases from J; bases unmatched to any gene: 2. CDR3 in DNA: TGTGCCAGCAGTTACCCGGGACAGACTAATGAAAAACTGTTTTTT. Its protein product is CASSYPGQTNEKLFF.

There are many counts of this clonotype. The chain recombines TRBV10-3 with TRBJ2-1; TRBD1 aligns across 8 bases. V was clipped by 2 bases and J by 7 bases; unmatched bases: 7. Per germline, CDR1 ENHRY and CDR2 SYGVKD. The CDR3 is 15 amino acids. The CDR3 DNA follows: TGTGCCATCAGTGAGGGACAGGGAACCCAGAATGAGCAGTTCTTC. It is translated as CAISEGQGTQNEQFF.

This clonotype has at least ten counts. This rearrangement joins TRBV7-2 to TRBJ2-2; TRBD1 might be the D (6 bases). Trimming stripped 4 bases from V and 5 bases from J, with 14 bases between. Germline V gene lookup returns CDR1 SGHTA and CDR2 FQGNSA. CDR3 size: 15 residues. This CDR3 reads CASSSTGIVTGELFF. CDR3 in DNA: TGTGCCAGCAGCTCAACAGGGATCGTGACCGGGGAGCTGTTTTTT.

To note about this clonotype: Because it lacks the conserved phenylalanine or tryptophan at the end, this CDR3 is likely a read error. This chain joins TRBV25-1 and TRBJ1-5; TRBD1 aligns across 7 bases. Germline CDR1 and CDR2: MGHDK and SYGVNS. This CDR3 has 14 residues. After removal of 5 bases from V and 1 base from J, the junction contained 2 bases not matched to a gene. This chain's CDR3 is CASSKGASNQPQHL. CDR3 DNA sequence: TGTGCCAGCAGTAAGGGGGCCAGCAATCAGCCCCAGCATCTT.

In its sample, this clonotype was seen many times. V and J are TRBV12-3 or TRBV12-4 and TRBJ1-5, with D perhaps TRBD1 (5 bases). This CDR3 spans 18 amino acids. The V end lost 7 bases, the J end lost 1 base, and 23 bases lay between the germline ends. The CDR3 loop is CASNFIPGGGWSNQPQHF. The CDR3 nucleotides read TGTGCCAGCAACTTTATTCCCGGGGGAGGTTGGAGCAATCAGCCCCAGCATTTT.

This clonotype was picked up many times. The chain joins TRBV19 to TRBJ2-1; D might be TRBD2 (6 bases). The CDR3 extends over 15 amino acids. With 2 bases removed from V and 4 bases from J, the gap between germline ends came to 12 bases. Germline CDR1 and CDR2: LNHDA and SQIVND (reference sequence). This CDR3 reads CASSITGLIYNEQFF. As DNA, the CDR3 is TGTGCCAGTAGTATAACGGGACTTATATACAATGAGCAGTTCTTC.

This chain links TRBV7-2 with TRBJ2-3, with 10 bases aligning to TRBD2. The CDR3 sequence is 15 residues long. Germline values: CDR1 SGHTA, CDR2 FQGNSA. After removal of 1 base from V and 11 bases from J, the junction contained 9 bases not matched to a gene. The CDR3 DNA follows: TGTGCCAGCAGCTTAGAAGCGGGAGGGTTAGGTGAGCAGTATTTT. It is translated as CASSLEAGGLGEQYF.

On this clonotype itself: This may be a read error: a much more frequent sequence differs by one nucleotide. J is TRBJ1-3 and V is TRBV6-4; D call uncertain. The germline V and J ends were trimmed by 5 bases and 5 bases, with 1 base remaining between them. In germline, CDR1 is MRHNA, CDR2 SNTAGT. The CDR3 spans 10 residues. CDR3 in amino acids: CASSRNTIYF. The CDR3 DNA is TGTGCCAGCAGTCGAAACACCATATATTTT.